This TCR beta chain emerged from a study of blood T cell repertoires in COVID-19. Study-wide context: PBMCs, B-cell-depleted T cells, or T cells were the source of the cDNA or gDNA that made up the material.

This CDR3 has 14 amino acids. In germline, CDR1 is SGHRS, CDR2 YFSETQ. V lost 0 bases and J lost 8; bases outside the gene matches: 0. As processed by the authors: Counts of nucleated cells, estimated from reference gene primer amplification, were obtained. Only in-frame clones appear in the TCRdb table, and some are missing; sequencing was by immunoSEQ multiplex PCR. That table is the source of V, J and clone size, and D and trimming were worked out from the DNA. Here the sample spans approximately 300,000 clones, over 70% being singletons. This clone was detected only a few times. V is TRBV5-1 and J is TRBJ1-6; 9 bases align to TRBD1. This sequence was found in a woman in her fifties or sixties with acute or convalescent COVID-19. Sequenced input: peripheral blood. CDR3 sequence reads: CASSLGTGDSPLHF. CDR3 nucleotide sequence: TGCGCCAGCAGCTTGGGGACAGGGGATTCACCCCTCCACTTT.